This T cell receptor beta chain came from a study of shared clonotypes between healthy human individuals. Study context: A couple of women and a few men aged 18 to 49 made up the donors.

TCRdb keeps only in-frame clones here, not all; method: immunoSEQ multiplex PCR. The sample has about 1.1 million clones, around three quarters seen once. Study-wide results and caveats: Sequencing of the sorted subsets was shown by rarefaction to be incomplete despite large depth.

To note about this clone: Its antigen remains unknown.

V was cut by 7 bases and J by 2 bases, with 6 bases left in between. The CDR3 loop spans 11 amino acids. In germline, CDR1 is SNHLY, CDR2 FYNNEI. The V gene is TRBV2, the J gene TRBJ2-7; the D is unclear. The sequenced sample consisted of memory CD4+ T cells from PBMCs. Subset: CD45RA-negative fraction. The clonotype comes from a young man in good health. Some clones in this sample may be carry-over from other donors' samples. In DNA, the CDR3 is TGTGCCAGCACGTTGGCCTACGAGCAGTACTTC. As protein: CASTLAYEQYF.